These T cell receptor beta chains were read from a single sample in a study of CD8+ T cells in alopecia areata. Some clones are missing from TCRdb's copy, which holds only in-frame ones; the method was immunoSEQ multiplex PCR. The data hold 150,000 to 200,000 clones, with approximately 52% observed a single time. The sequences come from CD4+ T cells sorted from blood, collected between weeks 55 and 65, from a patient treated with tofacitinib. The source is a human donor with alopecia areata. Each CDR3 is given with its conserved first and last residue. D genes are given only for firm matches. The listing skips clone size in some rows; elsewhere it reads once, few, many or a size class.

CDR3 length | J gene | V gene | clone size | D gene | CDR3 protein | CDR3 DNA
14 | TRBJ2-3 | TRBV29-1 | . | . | CSAGSNSRPDTQYF | TGCAGCGCCGGGTCAAATTCACGACCCGATACGCAGTATTTT
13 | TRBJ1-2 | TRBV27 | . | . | CASSHGSGWGYTF | TGTGCCAGCAGCCACGGGTCGGGCTGGGGCTACACCTTC
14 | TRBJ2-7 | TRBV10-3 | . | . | CAISPKESDHEQYF | TGTGCCATCAGCCCTAAAGAGTCCGACCACGAGCAGTACTTC
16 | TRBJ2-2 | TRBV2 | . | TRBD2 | CASRDRLAGATGELFF | TGTGCCAGCAGAGATCGACTAGCGGGGGCCACCGGGGAGCTGTTTTTT
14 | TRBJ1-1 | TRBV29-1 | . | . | CSVGPAGASTEAFF | TGCAGCGTGGGGCCTGCGGGGGCAAGTACTGAAGCTTTCTTT
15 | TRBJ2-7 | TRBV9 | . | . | CASSVAPGGNYEQYF | TGTGCCAGCAGCGTAGCTCCCGGAGGCAATTACGAGCAGTACTTC
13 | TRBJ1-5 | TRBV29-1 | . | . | CSVGGEGNQPQHF | TGCAGCGTTGGGGGCGAGGGAAATCAGCCCCAGCATTTT
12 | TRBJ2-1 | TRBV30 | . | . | CAWTSFAYEQFF | TGTGCCTGGACTAGTTTTGCGTATGAGCAGTTCTTC
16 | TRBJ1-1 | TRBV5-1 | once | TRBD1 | CASSLGAGGREAEAFF | TGCGCCAGCAGCTTGGGTGCAGGGGGCCGGGAAGCTGAAGCTTTCTTT
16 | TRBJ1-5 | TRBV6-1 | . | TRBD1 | CASSESGTGGGQPQHF | TGTGCCAGCAGTGAAAGCGGGACAGGGGGGGGTCAGCCCCAGCATTTT
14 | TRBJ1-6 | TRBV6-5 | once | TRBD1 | CASSYRDSNSPLRF | TGTGCCAGCAGCTACCGGGACAGTAATTCACCCCTCCGCTTT
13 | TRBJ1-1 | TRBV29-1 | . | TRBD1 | CSVWTGRATEAFF | TGCAGCGTCTGGACAGGGAGGGCGACTGAAGCTTTCTTT
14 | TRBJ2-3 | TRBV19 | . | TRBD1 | CASRDRGSTDTQYF | TGTGCCAGTAGGGACAGGGGGAGCACAGATACGCAGTATTTT
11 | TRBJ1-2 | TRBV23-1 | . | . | CASSRQHGYTF | TGCGCCAGCAGTCGACAGCATGGCTACACCTTC
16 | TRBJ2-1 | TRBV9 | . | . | CASSVQARSSYNEQFF | TGTGCCAGCAGCGTACAGGCGCGTAGCTCCTACAATGAGCAGTTCTTC
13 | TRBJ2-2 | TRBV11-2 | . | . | CASSLGPTGELFF | TGTGCCAGCAGCTTAGGACCCACCGGGGAGCTGTTTTTT
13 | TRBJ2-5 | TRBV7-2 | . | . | CASSLGLAATQYF | TGTGCCAGCAGCTTGGGACTCGCAGCGACCCAGTACTTC
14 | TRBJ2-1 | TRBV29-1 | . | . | CSDRRGPSYNEQFF | TGCAGCGACCGCAGGGGCCCTTCCTACAATGAGCAGTTCTTC
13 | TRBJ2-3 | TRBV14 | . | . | CASRINPTDTQYF | TGTGCCAGCAGGATCAACCCCACAGATACGCAGTATTTT
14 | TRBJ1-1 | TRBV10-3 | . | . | CAISATGQNTEAFF | TGTGCCATCAGTGCAACGGGGCAAAACACTGAAGCTTTCTTT
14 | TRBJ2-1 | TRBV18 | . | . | CASSPPPRGDEQFF | TGTGCCAGCTCACCACCCCCCAGAGGCGATGAGCAGTTCTTC
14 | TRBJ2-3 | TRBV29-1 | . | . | CSVERGRGTDTQYF | TGCAGCGTTGAAAGGGGGAGAGGCACAGATACGCAGTATTTT
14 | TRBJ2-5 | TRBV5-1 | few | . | CASSLGVPGETQYF | TGCGCCAGCAGCTTGGGGGTCCCGGGCGAGACCCAGTACTTC
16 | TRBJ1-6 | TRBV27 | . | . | CASSLSTQAGNSPLHF | TGTGCCAGCAGTTTATCGACTCAGGCTGGTAATTCACCCCTCCACTTT
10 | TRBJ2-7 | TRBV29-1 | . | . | CSVGQYEQYF | TGCAGCGTTGGGCAGTACGAGCAGTACTTC
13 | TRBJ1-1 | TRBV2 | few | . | CASSPEPSDQAFF | TGTGCCAGCAGCCCCGAGCCCAGCGACCAAGCTTTCTTT
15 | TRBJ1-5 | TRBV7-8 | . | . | CASSLARDIFQPQHF | TGTGCCAGCAGCTTAGCTCGGGACATTTTTCAGCCCCAGCATTTT
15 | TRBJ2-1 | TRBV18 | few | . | CASSPIGGSYNEQFF | TGTGCCAGCTCACCAATAGGGGGCTCCTACAATGAGCAGTTCTTC
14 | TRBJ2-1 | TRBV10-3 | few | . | CAISVGRVENEQFF | TGTGCCATCAGTGTTGGCAGGGTGGAAAATGAGCAGTTCTTC
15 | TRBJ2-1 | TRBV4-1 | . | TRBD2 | CASGRLAGDYNEQFF | TGCGCCAGCGGTCGGCTAGCGGGGGATTACAATGAGCAGTTCTTC
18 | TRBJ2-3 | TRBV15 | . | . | CATSRDPPDLRSTDTQYF | TGTGCCACCAGCAGAGATCCGCCGGACTTACGAAGCACAGATACGCAGTATTTT
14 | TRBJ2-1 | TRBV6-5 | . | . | CASSYSGGRNEQFF | TGTGCCAGCAGTTACTCGGGGGGACGGAATGAGCAGTTCTTC
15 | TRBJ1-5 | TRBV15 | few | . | CATSRDSGSNQPQHF | TGTGCCACCAGCAGAGATTCTGGCAGCAATCAGCCCCAGCATTTT
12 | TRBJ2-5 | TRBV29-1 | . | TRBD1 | CSARDSKETQYF | TGCAGCGCTAGGGACAGTAAAGAGACCCAGTACTTC
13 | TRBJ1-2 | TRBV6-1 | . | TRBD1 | CASSNGQGQGYTF | TGTGCCAGCAGTAACGGACAGGGGCAGGGCTACACCTTC
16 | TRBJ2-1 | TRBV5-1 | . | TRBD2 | CASSSSWSGGYNEQFF | TGCGCCAGCAGCTCCTCTTGGAGCGGGGGTTACAATGAGCAGTTCTTC
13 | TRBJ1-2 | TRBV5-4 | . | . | CASSGQGNYGYTF | TGTGCCAGCAGCGGGCAGGGAAACTATGGCTACACCTTC
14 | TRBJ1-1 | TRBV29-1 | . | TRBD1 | CSVARTGEDTEAFF | TGCAGCGTCGCCCGCACAGGGGAGGACACTGAAGCTTTCTTT
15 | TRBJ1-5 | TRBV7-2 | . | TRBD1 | CASSPRQGAGQPQHF | TGTGCCAGCAGCCCCAGACAGGGGGCAGGTCAGCCCCAGCATTTT
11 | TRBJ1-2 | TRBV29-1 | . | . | CSVRGPDGYTF | TGCAGCGTCCGAGGTCCCGATGGCTACACCTTC
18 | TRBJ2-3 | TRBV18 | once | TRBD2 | CASSPPGLPRRGTDTQYF | TGTGCCAGCTCACCGCCGGGACTACCCCGGAGGGGCACAGATACGCAGTATTTT
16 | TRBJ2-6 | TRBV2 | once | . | CASSEARASGANVLTF | TGTGCCAGCAGTGAAGCGCGCGCTTCTGGGGCCAACGTCCTGACTTTC
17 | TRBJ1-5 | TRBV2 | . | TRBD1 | CASSRLPTGTGNQPQHF | TGTGCCAGCAGCCGCCTTCCGACAGGGACCGGCAATCAGCCCCAGCATTTT
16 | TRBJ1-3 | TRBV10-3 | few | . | CAISPGHLSSGNTIYF | TGTGCCATCAGCCCGGGACACCTCAGCTCTGGAAACACCATATATTTT
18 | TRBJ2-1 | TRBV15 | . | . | CATSRASGGQSSYNEQFF | TGTGCCACCAGCAGAGCCTCCGGAGGCCAAAGCTCCTACAATGAGCAGTTCTTC
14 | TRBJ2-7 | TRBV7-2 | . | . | CASSLARRSYEQYF | TGTGCCAGCAGCTTAGCGAGGCGCTCCTACGAGCAGTACTTC
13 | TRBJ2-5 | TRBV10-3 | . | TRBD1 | CATGTGGRETQYF | TGTGCCACCGGGACAGGGGGCAGAGAGACCCAGTACTTC
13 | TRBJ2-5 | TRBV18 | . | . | CASSPRQKETQYF | TGTGCCAGCTCACCGCGGCAGAAAGAGACCCAGTACTTC
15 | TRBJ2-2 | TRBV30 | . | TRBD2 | CAWRASGGAAGELFF | TGTGCCTGGAGGGCCAGCGGGGGGGCCGCCGGGGAGCTGTTTTTT
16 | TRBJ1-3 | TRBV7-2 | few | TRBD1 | CASSLGQGRSGNTIYF | TGTGCCAGCAGCCTAGGACAGGGAAGATCTGGAAACACCATATATTTT
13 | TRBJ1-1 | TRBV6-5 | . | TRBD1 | CASSSSGQGGAFF | TGTGCCAGCAGTTCCTCAGGACAGGGAGGAGCTTTCTTT
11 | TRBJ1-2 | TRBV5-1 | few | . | CASGGTGGYTF | TGCGCCAGCGGCGGGACGGGTGGCTACACCTTC
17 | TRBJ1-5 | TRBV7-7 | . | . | CASSFSRYLNKDQPQHF | TGTGCCAGCAGCTTTTCCCGATATCTCAACAAGGATCAGCCCCAGCATTTT
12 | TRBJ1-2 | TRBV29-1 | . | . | CSSGDRIYGYTF | TGCAGCTCTGGCGACAGAATTTATGGCTACACCTTC
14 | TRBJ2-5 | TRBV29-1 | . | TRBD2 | CSRASGGGRETQYF | TGCAGCCGCGCTAGCGGGGGGGGAAGGGAGACCCAGTACTTC
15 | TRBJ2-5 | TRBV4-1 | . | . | CASSQDGTGTETQYF | TGCGCCAGCAGCCAAGATGGTACGGGGACAGAGACCCAGTACTTC